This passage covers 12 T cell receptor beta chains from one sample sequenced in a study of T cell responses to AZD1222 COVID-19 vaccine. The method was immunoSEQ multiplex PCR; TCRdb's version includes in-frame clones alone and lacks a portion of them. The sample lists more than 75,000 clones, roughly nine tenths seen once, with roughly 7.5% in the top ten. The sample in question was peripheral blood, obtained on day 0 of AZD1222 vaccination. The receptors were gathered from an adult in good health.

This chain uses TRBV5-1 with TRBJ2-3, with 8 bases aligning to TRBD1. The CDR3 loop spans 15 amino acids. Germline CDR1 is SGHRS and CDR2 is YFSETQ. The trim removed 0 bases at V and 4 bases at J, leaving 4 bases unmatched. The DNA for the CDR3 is TGCGCCAGCAGCTTGGAACTACAGGGGGCAGATACGCAGTATTTT. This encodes CASSLELQGADTQYF. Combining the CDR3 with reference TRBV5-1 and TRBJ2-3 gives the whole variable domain KAGVTQTPRYLIKTRGQQVTLSCSPISGHRSVSWYQQTPGQGLQFLFEYFSETQRNKGNFPGRFSGRQFSNSRSEMNVSTLELGDSALYLCASSLELQGADTQYFGPGTRLTVL.

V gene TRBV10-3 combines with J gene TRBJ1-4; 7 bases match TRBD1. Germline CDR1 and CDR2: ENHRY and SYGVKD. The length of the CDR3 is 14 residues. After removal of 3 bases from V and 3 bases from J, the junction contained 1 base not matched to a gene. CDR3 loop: CAISEQGSNEKLFF. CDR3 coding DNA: TGTGCCATCAGTGAACAGGGGTCTAATGAAAAACTGTTTTTT.

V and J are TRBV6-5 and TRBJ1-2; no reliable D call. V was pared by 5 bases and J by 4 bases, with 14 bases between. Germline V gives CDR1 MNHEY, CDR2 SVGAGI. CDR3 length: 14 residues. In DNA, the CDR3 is TGTGCCAGCAGTACCCAATGGTCTGGCTATGGCTACACCTTC. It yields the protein CASSTQWSGYGYTF.

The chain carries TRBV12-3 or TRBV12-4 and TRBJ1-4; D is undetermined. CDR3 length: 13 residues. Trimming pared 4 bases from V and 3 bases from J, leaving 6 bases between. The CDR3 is CASSSSPNEKLFF. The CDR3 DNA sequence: TGTGCCAGCAGTTCCTCCCCTAATGAAAAACTGTTTTTT.

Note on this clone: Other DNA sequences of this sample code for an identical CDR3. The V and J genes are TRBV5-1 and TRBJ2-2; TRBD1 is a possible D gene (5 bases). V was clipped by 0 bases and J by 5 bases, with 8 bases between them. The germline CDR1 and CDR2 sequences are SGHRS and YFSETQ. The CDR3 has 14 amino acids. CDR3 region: CASSLAQGTGELFF. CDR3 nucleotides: TGCGCCAGCAGCTTGGCCCAGGGAACCGGGGAGCTGTTTTTT.

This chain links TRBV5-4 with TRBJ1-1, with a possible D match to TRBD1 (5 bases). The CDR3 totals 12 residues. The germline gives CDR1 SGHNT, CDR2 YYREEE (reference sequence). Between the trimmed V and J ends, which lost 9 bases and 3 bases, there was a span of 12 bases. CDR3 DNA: TGTGCCACCTCGGACACTTACACTGAAGCTTTCTTT. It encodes CATSDTYTEAFF.

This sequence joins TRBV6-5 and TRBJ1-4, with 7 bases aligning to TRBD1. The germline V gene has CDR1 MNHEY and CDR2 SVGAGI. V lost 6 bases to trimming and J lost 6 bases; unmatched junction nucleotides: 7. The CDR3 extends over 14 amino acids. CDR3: CASRRRDSHEKLFF. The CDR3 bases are TGTGCCAGCAGGCGCCGGGACAGTCATGAAAAACTGTTTTTT.

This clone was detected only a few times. The CDR3 loop is CASSVSPGTGESPLHF. CDR3 sequence (DNA): TGTGCCAGCAGCGTATCCCCCGGGACAGGAGAATCACCCCTCCACTTT. The rearrangement links TRBV9 to TRBJ1-6; 8 bases map to TRBD1. Germline V lookup: CDR1 SGDLS, CDR2 YYNGEE. The CDR3 is made up of 16 amino acids. V shed 1 base, J shed 10 bases, and the junction held 10 bases outside the gene matches.

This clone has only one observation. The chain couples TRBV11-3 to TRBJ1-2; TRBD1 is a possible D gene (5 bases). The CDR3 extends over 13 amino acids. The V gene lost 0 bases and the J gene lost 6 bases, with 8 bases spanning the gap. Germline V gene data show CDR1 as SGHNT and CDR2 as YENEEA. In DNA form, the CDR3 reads TGTGCCAGCAGCTTAGAGAGGGACGATGGCTACACCTTC. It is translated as CASSLERDDGYTF.

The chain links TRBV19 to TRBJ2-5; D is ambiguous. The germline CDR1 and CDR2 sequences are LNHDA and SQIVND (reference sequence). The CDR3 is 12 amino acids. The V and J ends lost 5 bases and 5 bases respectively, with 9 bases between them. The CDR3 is CASSRQRETQYF. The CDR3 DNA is TGTGCCAGTAGTCGTCAACGCGAGACCCAGTACTTC.

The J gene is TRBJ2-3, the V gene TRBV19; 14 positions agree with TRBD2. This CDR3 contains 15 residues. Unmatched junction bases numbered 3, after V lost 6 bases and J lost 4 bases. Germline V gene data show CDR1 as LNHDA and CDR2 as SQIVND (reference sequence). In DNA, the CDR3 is TGTGCCAGTAGGACTAGCGGGAGGGGGCCAGATACGCAGTATTTT. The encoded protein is CASRTSGRGPDTQYF.

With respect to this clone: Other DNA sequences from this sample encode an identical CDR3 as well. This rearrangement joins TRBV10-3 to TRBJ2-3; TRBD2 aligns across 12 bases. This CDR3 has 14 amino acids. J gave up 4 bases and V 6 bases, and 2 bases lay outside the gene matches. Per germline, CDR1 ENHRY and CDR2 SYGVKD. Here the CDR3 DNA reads TGTGCCATCAGGACTAGCGGGGGCTCAGATACGCAGTATTTT. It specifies CAIRTSGGSDTQYF.